A single T cell receptor beta chain is shown here with its context. Its specificity is unknown. Time point specified: week 11, during vaccination. Every vaccination contained 300 ug of the mutant IDH1 20-mer peptide and was paired with topical imiquimod. Astrocytomas found in donors were new, WHO grade 3 or 4, IDH1-mutant and ATRX-lost. This entry belongs to a study of a mutant IDH1 vaccine in newly diagnosed glioma. Across the study: Onset of vaccination occurred 4-6 weeks following radiotherapy alone, or with temozolomide cycles. Receipt of radiotherapy, temozolomide, or both preceded the study, and most received both. Of the patients given treatment, around 60% were male and around 38% were female, and a mean age of approximately 37 years was recorded.

Germline lookup yields CDR1 LGHNA and CDR2 YNFKEQ. The CDR3 consists of 16 residues. Between the trimmed V and J ends, which lost 1 base and 6 bases, there was a span of 15 bases. Using immunoSEQ multiplex PCR, the repertoire was profiled, and TCRdb retains in-frame clones only, with some absent. The repertoire includes roughly 22,000 clones, around 92% of them detected once, and more than 5% sits in the top ten. This chain joins TRBV4-2 and TRBJ2-2; possibly TRBD1 or TRBD2 for D (7 bases each). The sequenced sample was PBMCs, obtained from a glioma patient whose treatment included an IDH1 peptide vaccine. The TCR originated in a woman aged 35 to 49 with glioma. CDR3 protein: CASSQGQGGLAGELFF. The DNA for the CDR3 is TGTGCCAGCAGCCAAGGACAGGGAGGGTTGGCCGGGGAGCTGTTTTTT.